This T cell receptor beta chain was captured by sequencing in a study of cytomegalovirus exposure and HLA in healthy donors. The overall study: The same platform as the approximately 670 first-cohort repertoires was used for the roughly 130 validation repertoires, a later analysis reported.

Points from the study as a whole: Clusters of TCRs from the first cohort tended to co-occur in the 120 validation repertoires (as a later analysis found). The listing of roughly 160 TCR beta chains classed them as cytomegalovirus-associated.

Produced via immunoSEQ multiplex PCR; TCRdb's table is partial and in-frame only. The data show approximately 58,000 clones, with around nine tenths seen just once and 2.2% held by the top ten. The donors were members of the roughly 120-subject validation cohort (separate from the approximately 670-subject first cohort). CDR1 is SEHNR and CDR2 is FQNEAQ in the germline V gene (reference sequence). Trimming removed 5 bases at V and 2 bases at J, with 12 bases between. The CDR3 totals 14 residues. This clone appeared once. What it binds is not known. The specimen was PBMCs. The receptor comes from a woman younger than 45 in good health and CMV-seronegative. The chain employs TRBV7-9 and TRBJ2-5, with D uncertain. Here the CDR3 reads CASSPGWRQETQYF. DNA of the CDR3: TGTGCCAGCAGCCCCGGTTGGCGGCAAGAGACCCAGTACTTC.